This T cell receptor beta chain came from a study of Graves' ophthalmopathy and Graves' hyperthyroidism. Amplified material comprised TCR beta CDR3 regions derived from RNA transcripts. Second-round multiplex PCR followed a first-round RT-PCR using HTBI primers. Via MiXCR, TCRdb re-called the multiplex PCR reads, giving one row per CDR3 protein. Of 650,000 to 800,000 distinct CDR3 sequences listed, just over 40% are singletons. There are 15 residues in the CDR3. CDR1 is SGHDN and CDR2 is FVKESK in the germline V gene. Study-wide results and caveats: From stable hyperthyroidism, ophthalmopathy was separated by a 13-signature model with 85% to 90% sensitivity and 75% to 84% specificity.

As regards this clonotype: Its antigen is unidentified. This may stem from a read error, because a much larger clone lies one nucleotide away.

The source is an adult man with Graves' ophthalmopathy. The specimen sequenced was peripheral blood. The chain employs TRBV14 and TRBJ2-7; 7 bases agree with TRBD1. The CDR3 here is CAGSQDLAGGYEQYF. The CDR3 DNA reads TGTGCCGGCAGCCAAGATTTAGCAGGGGGCTACGAGCAGTACTTC.